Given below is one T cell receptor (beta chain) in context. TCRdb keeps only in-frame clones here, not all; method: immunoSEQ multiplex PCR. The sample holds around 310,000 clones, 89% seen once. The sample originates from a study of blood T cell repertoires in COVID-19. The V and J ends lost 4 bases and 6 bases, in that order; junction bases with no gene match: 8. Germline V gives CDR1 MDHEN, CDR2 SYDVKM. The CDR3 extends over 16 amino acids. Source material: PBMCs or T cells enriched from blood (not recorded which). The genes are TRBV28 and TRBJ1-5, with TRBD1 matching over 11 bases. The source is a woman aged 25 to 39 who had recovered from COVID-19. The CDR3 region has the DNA TGTGCCAGCAGTTCACCGGGACAGGGGGTTTTTCAGCCCCAGCATTTT. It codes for CASSSPGQGVFQPQHF.